This T cell receptor (beta chain) was documented in a study of human T cells and chemical hapten exposure. On the study more broadly: Per-sample variation in TCR yield stemmed mainly from small pooled library volume differences.

This clonotype was seen many times. Its antigen remains unknown. Time point: healthy volunteer bleed at 2 weeks. Total RNA extraction was carried out from unfractionated whole blood. Unique molecular identifiers were attached to individual cDNA molecules within the library. Per the original data handling: Across samples, TCR counts had a median of about 88,000 and ranged from 23,224 to 690,600. TCRdb reprocessed the RACE reads via MiXCR and lists one record per CDR3 protein. Here the V and J calls rest on TCRdb's processing, not on the authors' analysis. The table lists approximately 97,000 distinct CDR3 sequences, approximately 9.7% of them singletons. This CDR3 comprises 17 residues. Germline V lookup: CDR1 MNHNS, CDR2 SASEGT. V shed 4 bases, J shed 0 bases, and the junction held 7 bases outside the gene matches. General study points: DPC sensitization did not alter TCRs above 1 in 1000 frequency.

Sequencing used whole blood. The clonotype comes from a female donor in good health. Some clones in this sample may be carry-over from other donors' samples. The chain couples TRBV6-1 to TRBJ1-5; 9 positions match TRBD1. The chain's CDR3 is CASSVIQGAYSNQPQHF. In nucleotides, the CDR3 is TGTGCCAGCAGTGTGATACAGGGGGCATATAGCAATCAGCCCCAGCATTTT.